The TCR beta chain described here comes from a study of shared clonotypes between healthy human individuals. The genomic DNA of each subset was split evenly across several immunoSEQ plates. The repertoire was sequenced with immunoSEQ multiplex PCR; TCRdb's copy has only in-frame clones and lacks some. The table lists hundreds of thousands of clones, approximately 75% of them singletons. Remarks on this clone: Its target is unknown.

None of the donors, who were healthy HIV-negative adults, had recently had acute infections or vaccinations. Notes on the study in general: In contrast to clonotypes shared by all four donors, non-shared clonotypes had lower generation probabilities. Naive subsets typically showed greater estimated richness than memory subsets.

This CDR3 is 15 amino acids long. CDR1 and CDR2 from the germline V gene are GTSNPN and SVGIG (reference sequence). Deletions cut 0 bases from V and 5 bases from J, with 13 bases between. The receptor's source is a woman in her 30s in good health. The sequenced material came from memory CD4+ T cells sorted from blood. Noted subset: CD45RA-negative fraction. The chain joins TRBV30 to TRBJ1-4; no clear D gene. The CDR3 DNA is TGTGCCTGGAGTGTACCAGGCTCGGGGAATGAAAAACTGTTTTTT. Translation: CAWSVPGSGNEKLFF.